These T cell receptor beta chains were read from a single sample in a study of graft-versus-host responses after intestinal transplantation. The repertoire was sequenced with immunoSEQ multiplex PCR; TCRdb's copy has only in-frame clones and lacks some. Counted here are 35,000 to 45,000 clones, 89% occurring once; the ten biggest clones make up roughly 7.1%. This specimen was PBMCs, taken roughly 270 days after transplant. These TCRs come from a human patient who received an intestinal transplant, so some T cells may come from the graft donor. Each CDR3 is given with its conserved first and last residue. A D gene is named only where the DNA matches it firmly.

v_call	d_call	j_call	cdr3_length	cdr3_aa
TRBV18	-	TRBJ1-2	16	CASSPNGPTQTYGYTF
TRBV29-1	-	TRBJ1-2	13	CSVEALGGYGYTF
TRBV5-6	-	TRBJ2-3	17	CASSLVAWGTSTDTQYF
TRBV5-1	-	TRBJ1-6	13	CASSLLKGSPLHF
TRBV6-6	-	TRBJ2-7	13	CASSSRQGYEQYF
TRBV19	-	TRBJ1-5	15	CASSLAWGGNQPQHF
TRBV27	-	TRBJ1-1	13	CASKRQLNTEAFF
TRBV5-4	-	TRBJ2-1	16	CASSAGRAGLHNEQFF
TRBV30	-	TRBJ1-2	12	CAWSIGQYGYTF
TRBV5-1	-	TRBJ1-2	14	CASSPQSEGYGYTF
TRBV7-9	-	TRBJ2-3	13	CASSPGPQWGQYF
TRBV30	-	TRBJ2-5	14	CAWSVSGLKETQYF
TRBV5-1	TRBD2	TRBJ2-3	15	CASSLGTSGTDTQYF
TRBV19	-	TRBJ1-5	11	CASGPVQPQHF
TRBV2	-	TRBJ1-1	11	CASGREVEAFF
TRBV29-1	TRBD2	TRBJ2-5	15	CSVGTSGAGMETQYF
TRBV18	-	TRBJ1-2	17	CASSLRTDPGGVDGYTF
TRBV2	TRBD1	TRBJ1-3	14	CASEDRAVGNTIYF
TRBV2	TRBD1	TRBJ2-7	14	CASHTGTGDYEQYF
TRBV7-9	-	TRBJ1-2	14	CASSSQGSSYGYTF
TRBV30	-	TRBJ2-6	13	CAWRPLGANVLTF
TRBV2	-	TRBJ2-7	11	CASSQTGEQYF
TRBV4-2	TRBD2	TRBJ2-2	15	CASSQASGATGELFF
TRBV2	-	TRBJ2-1	15	CASRESGSLYNEQFF
TRBV2	TRBD1	TRBJ1-1	15	CASSIRGRGNTEAFF
TRBV7-9	-	TRBJ1-1	14	CASSFLGGSTEAFF
TRBV7-9	-	TRBJ1-6	17	CASPFPEGWAIASPLHF